This is a list of T cell receptor beta chains from one sample in a study of OX40 agonist ivuxolimab in advanced cancers. Assay: immunoSEQ multiplex PCR; the TCRdb copy retains only in-frame clones and omits some. The data show around 80,000 clones, with 80% to 95% seen just once and about 0.61% held by the top ten. The specimen was CD4+ or CD8+ T cells sorted from blood, collected in a trial of the OX40 agonist ivuxolimab. These receptors were collected from an adult with an advanced solid tumor such as melanoma, head and neck, liver or kidney cancer. Each CDR3 is given with its conserved first and last residue. The order of the fields is V gene, J gene, clone size, D gene, CDR3 DNA, CDR3 protein. The D gene is left open where the match is weak. Clone size appears in some rows only: once, few, many, or a class for an expanded clone.

TRBV5-8	TRBJ2-7	once	TRBD1	TGTGCCAGCAGCTGGACAGGGTTCCCCTCCTACGAGCAGTACTTC	CASSWTGFPSYEQYF
TRBV29-1	TRBJ1-1	NA	NA	TGCAGCGTAGTGCCCCCTAGGGAGAGCACTGAAGCTTTCTTT	CSVVPPRESTEAFF
TRBV27	TRBJ2-5	NA	TRBD2	TGTGCCAGCAGTCCCCGGCGGGGGGGGGAGACCCAGTACTTC	CASSPRRGGETQYF
TRBV5-1	TRBJ1-1	NA	TRBD1	TGCGCCAGCAGCTTGGGTACTACAGGGGTGAACACTGAAGCTTTCTTT	CASSLGTTGVNTEAFF
TRBV18	TRBJ2-3	NA	TRBD2	TGTGCCAGCTCATTAGCGGGAGAAGATACGCAGTATTTT	CASSLAGEDTQYF
TRBV2	TRBJ2-5	NA	NA	TGTGCCAGCAGGCGTCCCGGGAGTCAAGAGACCCAGTACTTC	CASRRPGSQETQYF
TRBV7-9	TRBJ1-3	NA	TRBD1	TGTGCCAGCAGCCGGTGGACAGGGTCTGGAAACACCATATATTTT	CASSRWTGSGNTIYF
TRBV10-1	TRBJ2-3	NA	TRBD2	TGCGCCAGCAGTGAGAGGGGACTAGCGGGAGCCAGGAGGGCGCAGTATTTT	CASSERGLAGARRAQYF
TRBV5-6	TRBJ1-5	NA	NA	TGTGCCAGCAGCCGCTATACGACAGAGAATCAGCCCCAGCATTTT	CASSRYTTENQPQHF
TRBV6-4	TRBJ2-1	once	NA	TGTGCCAGCAGTGACGGGGTGAACTCCCCGTGGCAGTTCTTC	CASSDGVNSPWQFF
TRBV30	TRBJ1-6	few	TRBD1	TGTGCCTGGCGGGACAGGGCTAATTCACCCCTCCACTTT	CAWRDRANSPLHF
TRBV7-3	TRBJ1-1	NA	TRBD1	TGTGCCAGCAGCCTACAGGGGGCGAACACTGAAGCTTTCTTT	CASSLQGANTEAFF
TRBV6-1	TRBJ2-5	NA	NA	TGTGCCAGCAGCCCCAGGGGAGGATGGCAAGAGACCCAGTACTTC	CASSPRGGWQETQYF
TRBV7-9	TRBJ2-7	once	TRBD2	TGTGCCAGCGTAGCGGGTAACTCCTACGAGCAGTACTTC	CASVAGNSYEQYF
TRBV5-1	TRBJ2-2	NA	TRBD2	TGCGCCAGCGAGGGAGGGGCGCCCAACACCGGGGAGCTGTTTTTT	CASEGGAPNTGELFF
TRBV10-1	TRBJ2-1	NA	TRBD2	TGCGCCAGCAGTCTAGCGGGAGGGCCTTACAATGAGCAGTTCTTC	CASSLAGGPYNEQFF
TRBV4-1	TRBJ2-5	NA	NA	TGCGCCAGCAGCCAGTACTCGGACGGAGAGACCCAGTACTTC	CASSQYSDGETQYF